This TCR beta chain was identified during a study of PD-1 blockade in classical Hodgkin lymphoma. The CDR3 loop spans 14 amino acids. Trimming pared 5 bases from V and 4 bases from J, leaving 12 bases between. Germline CDR1 reads SGHTA; CDR2 reads FQGNSA. Remarks on this clone: Its antigen is still unknown.

The time point here: cycle 4 day 1 (C4D1), after more than five weeks of nivolumab. Brentuximab vedotin exposure varied, and every patient relapsed after autologous stem cell transplantation. Patients reached a best response of complete response, partial response or progressive disease. Libraries were prepared by immunoSEQ multiplex PCR; TCRdb keeps only in-frame clonotypes and omits some of them. The sample has about 93,000 clones, roughly 78% seen once. Study observations and caveats: Prior to therapy, complete responders displayed diversity much like that of newly diagnosed patients. Those patients who began receiving nivolumab less than 1 year after ASCT had lower diversity, and they were excluded. CD4+ TCR diversity, unlike CD8+, rose significantly by C4D1.

Sequenced material: peripheral blood mononuclear cells (PBMCs), taken before the fourth cycle of nivolumab. The chain uses TRBV7-2 and TRBJ1-3, with D perhaps TRBD1 (5 bases). This receptor was identified in a human donor with classical Hodgkin lymphoma. DNA of the CDR3: TGTGCCAGCAGCCCAGGGAGTGTAGGAAACACCATATATTTT. Translation: CASSPGSVGNTIYF.